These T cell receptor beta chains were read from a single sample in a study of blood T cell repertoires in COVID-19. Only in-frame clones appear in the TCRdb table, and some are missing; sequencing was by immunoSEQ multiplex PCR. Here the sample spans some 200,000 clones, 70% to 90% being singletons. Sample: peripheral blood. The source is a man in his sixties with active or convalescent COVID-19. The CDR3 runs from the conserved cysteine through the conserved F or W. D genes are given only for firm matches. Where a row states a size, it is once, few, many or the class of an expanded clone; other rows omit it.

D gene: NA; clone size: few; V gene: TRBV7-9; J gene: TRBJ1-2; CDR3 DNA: TGTGCCAGCAGCTTAGGGTCGCAGGATTTAATTGGCTACACCTTC; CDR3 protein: CASSLGSQDLIGYTF
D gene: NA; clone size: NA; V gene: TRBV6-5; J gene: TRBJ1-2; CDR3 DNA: TGTGCCAGCATGGGAGGGGGATACTCCTATGGCTACACCTTC; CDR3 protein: CASMGGGYSYGYTF
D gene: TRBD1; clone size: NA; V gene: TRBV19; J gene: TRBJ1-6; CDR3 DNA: TGTGCCAGTAGTTTGACAGGGGGAAATTCACCCCTCCACTTT; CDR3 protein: CASSLTGGNSPLHF
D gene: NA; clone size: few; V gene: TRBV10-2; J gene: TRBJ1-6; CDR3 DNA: TGCGCCACCGCCGGCGGGTCGGTTTATAATTCACCCCTCCACTTT; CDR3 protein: CATAGGSVYNSPLHF
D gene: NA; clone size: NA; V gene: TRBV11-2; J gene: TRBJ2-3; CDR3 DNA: TGTGCCAGCAGCCCCAGAGGGACTAGCACAGATACGCAGTATTTT; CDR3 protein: CASSPRGTSTDTQYF
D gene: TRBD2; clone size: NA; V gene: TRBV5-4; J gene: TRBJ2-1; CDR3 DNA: TGTGCCAGCAGCCAATTCATAGCGGGGTTGGGTAATGAGCAGTTCTTC; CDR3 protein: CASSQFIAGLGNEQFF
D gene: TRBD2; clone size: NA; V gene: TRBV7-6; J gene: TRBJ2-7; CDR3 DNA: TGTGCCAGCAGCTTATTTGCGGGGGGCTTGTACGAGCAGTACTTC; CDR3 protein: CASSLFAGGLYEQYF
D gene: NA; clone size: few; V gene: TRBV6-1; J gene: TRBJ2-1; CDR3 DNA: TGTGCCAGCAGTGAAGCGGACAGAAAGTTCTTC; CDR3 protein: CASSEADRKFF
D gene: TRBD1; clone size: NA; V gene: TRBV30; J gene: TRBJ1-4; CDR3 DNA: TGTGCCTGGAGGAAACAGGGGGCTAATGAAAAACTGTTTTTT; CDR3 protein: CAWRKQGANEKLFF
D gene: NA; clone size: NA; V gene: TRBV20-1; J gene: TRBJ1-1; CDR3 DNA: TGCAGTGCAAGTTCACCTTATACACAGAACACTGAAGCTTTCTTT; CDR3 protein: CSASSPYTQNTEAFF
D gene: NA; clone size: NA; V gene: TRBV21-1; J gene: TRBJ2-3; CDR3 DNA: TGTGCCAGCAGCAAAGGGGGGACCAGGGGACGGTCAGATACGCAGTATTTT; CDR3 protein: CASSKGGTRGRSDTQYF
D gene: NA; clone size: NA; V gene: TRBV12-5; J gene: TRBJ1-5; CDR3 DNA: TGTGCTAGTGGTTTGGTTGGGCAGGGGATTTCTCAGCCCCAGCATTTT; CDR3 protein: CASGLVGQGISQPQHF
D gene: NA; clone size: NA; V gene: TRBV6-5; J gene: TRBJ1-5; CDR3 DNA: TGTGCCAGCCGACCGGAGGGGAATGGCAATCAGCCCCAGCATTTT; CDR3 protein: CASRPEGNGNQPQHF
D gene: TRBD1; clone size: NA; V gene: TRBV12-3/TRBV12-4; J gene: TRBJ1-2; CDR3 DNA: TGTGCCAGCAGTCCGTACAGGGGCTATGGCTACACCTTC; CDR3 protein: CASSPYRGYGYTF